One and the same sample provided the 15 T cell receptor beta chains below, sequenced in a study of blood T cell repertoires in COVID-19. Method: immunoSEQ multiplex PCR; TCRdb's copy keeps in-frame clones and lacks some. The repertoire holds just over 300,000 clones, more than 75% seen once, with about 4.1% in the top ten. The sequenced sample was PBMCs or T cells enriched from blood (not recorded which). Receptors were obtained from a man between 25 and 39 years old who had recovered from COVID-19.

CDR3 coding DNA: TGTGCCAGTAGTAGTAACAGAGATGAAAAACTGTTTTTT. Translated: CASSSNRDEKLFF. V and J are TRBV19 and TRBJ1-4, with D hard to call. Looked up from germline, CDR1 is LNHDA and CDR2 is SQIVND (reference sequence). The CDR3 is made up of 13 amino acids. V was trimmed by 4 bases and J by 6 bases, leaving 9 bases between them.

The gene calls are TRBV20-1 and TRBJ2-7; TRBD2 aligns across 7 bases. The V gene's germline CDR1 is DFQATT and CDR2 SNEGSKA (reference sequence). V trimming: 3 bases; J trimming: 2 bases; junction bases outside the gene matches: 1. The CDR3 length is 12 residues. This CDR3 is CSASSGPYEQYF. The CDR3, as DNA: TGCAGTGCTAGTAGCGGGCCCTACGAGCAGTACTTC.

The chain employs TRBV7-9 and TRBJ1-2, with D uncertain. The germline V and J ends were trimmed by 5 bases and 0 bases, with 19 bases remaining between them. This CDR3 spans 17 amino acids. CDR1 is SEHNR, CDR2 FQNEAQ, per germline (reference sequence). CDR3 nucleotides: TGTGCCAGCAGCGCACCCCTGGCAGGCGAAGCTAACTATGGCTACACCTTC. This translates into CASSAPLAGEANYGYTF.

The V and J genes are TRBV27 and TRBJ2-2; no reliable D call. Trimming pared 3 bases from V and 4 bases from J, leaving 3 bases between. Germline V gene sequence: CDR1 MNHEY, CDR2 SMNVEV (reference sequence). This CDR3 contains 12 residues. The CDR3 DNA follows: TGTGCCAGCAGTTTGAGCACCGGGGAGCTGTTTTTT. Translated: CASSLSTGELFF.

V is TRBV20-1 and J is TRBJ1-4, with TRBD1 matching over 7 bases. Trimming at V came to 3 bases and at J to 3 bases, leaving 1 base not matched to a gene. There are 13 residues in the CDR3. Germline V gene lookup returns CDR1 DFQATT and CDR2 SNEGSKA (reference sequence). CDR3 sequence (DNA): TGCAGTGCTAGTCAGGGGGCTAATGAAAAACTGTTTTTT. The encoded protein is CSASQGANEKLFF.

The V call is TRBV10-2, the J call TRBJ1-2; D uncertain. The V gene's germline CDR1 is WSHSY and CDR2 SAAADI. CDR3 length: 14 amino acids. The ends were cut back, 3 bases at V and 0 bases at J, with 8 bases in the middle. The CDR3 spells CASSDSAANYGYTF. The CDR3 nucleotides are TGCGCCAGCAGTGATAGCGCAGCTAACTATGGCTACACCTTC.

The rearrangement uses TRBV11-2 and TRBJ1-4; 8 bases line up with TRBD1. The CDR3 consists of 12 residues. V shed 5 bases, J shed 10 bases, and the junction held 3 bases outside the gene matches. Germline V gene sequence: CDR1 SGHAT, CDR2 FQNNGV. CDR3 residues: CASSRDRGKLFF. For the CDR3, the DNA is TGTGCCAGCAGCCGCGACAGGGGAAAACTGTTTTTT.

The chain is built from TRBV9 and TRBJ2-2, with D possibly TRBD1 on 5 matching bases. CDR1 SGDLS and CDR2 YYNGEE come from the germline V gene. Between the trimmed V and J ends, which lost 5 bases and 0 bases, there was a span of 8 bases. The CDR3 totals 14 residues. Here the CDR3 DNA reads TGTGCCAGCAGTAGGACAACGAACACCGGGGAGCTGTTTTTT. Its translation is CASSRTTNTGELFF.

The rearrangement links TRBV6-5 to TRBJ2-1; 11 bases match TRBD1. CDR3 length: 14 residues. Germline CDR1 MNHEY, CDR2 SVGAGI. The ends lost 6 bases at V and 7 bases at J; junction bases unmatched: 5. In nucleotides, the CDR3 is TGTGCCAGCAGGGGGACAGGGGGATTGAATGAGCAGTTCTTC. This translates into CASRGTGGLNEQFF.

This clone was observed once. J is TRBJ1-5 and V is TRBV27; tentative D call: TRBD1 (5 bases). The CDR3 totals 13 residues. CDR1 and CDR2 from the germline V gene are MNHEY and SMNVEV (reference sequence). The germline V and J ends were trimmed by 6 bases and 5 bases, with 11 bases remaining between them. In nucleotides, the CDR3 is TGTGCCAGCAGGGCGGACACCTATCAGCCCCAGCATTTT. Amino acids: CASRADTYQPQHF.

Of note for this clone: Other DNA sequences within the sample encode an identical CDR3. This sequence joins TRBV5-1 and TRBJ1-1; D perhaps matches TRBD1 (6 bases). This CDR3 comprises 15 residues. The germline CDR1 and CDR2 sequences are SGHRS and YFSETQ. Trimming took off 0 bases at V and 1 base at J, with 10 bases between the two ends. CDR3 bases: TGCGCCAGCAGCTTGGTACAGGGTGCGAACACTGAAGCTTTCTTT. This encodes CASSLVQGANTEAFF. Full variable domain (rest looked up from reference TRBV5-1 and TRBJ1-1): KAGVTQTPRYLIKTRGQQVTLSCSPISGHRSVSWYQQTPGQGLQFLFEYFSETQRNKGNFPGRFSGRQFSNSRSEMNVSTLELGDSALYLCASSLVQGANTEAFFGQGTRLTVV.

The rearrangement uses TRBV10-3 and TRBJ1-4, with a tentative D call TRBD1 (5 bases). V was pared by 3 bases and J by 2 bases, with 10 bases between. This CDR3 spans 15 amino acids. CDR1 ENHRY and CDR2 SYGVKD come from the germline V gene. CDR3 sequence (DNA): TGTGCCATCAGTGATCCAGGGAGGACTAATGAAAAACTGTTTTTT. Encoded protein: CAISDPGRTNEKLFF.

This clone was seen once. The rearrangement joins TRBV6-4 to TRBJ1-2; D call uncertain. The CDR3 has 15 amino acids. Germline V gene data show CDR1 as MRHNA and CDR2 as SNTAGT. V lost 2 bases and J lost 2, with 12 bases in between. This CDR3 is CASSDPSTGNYGYTF. The CDR3 DNA is TGTGCCAGCAGTGACCCATCGACGGGAAACTATGGCTACACCTTC.

The chain joins TRBV7-8 to TRBJ2-2; 9 bases are shared with TRBD1. V was clipped by 5 bases and J by 5 bases; unmatched bases: 6. CDR1 is SGHVS and CDR2 is FQNEAQ in the germline V gene. The CDR3 is 15 amino acids. CDR3 in amino acids: CASSPGTGSTGELFF. The CDR3 region has the DNA TGTGCCAGCAGCCCCGGGACAGGGAGTACCGGGGAGCTGTTTTTT. Drawing the rest from reference TRBV7-8 and TRBJ2-2, the complete variable domain is GAGVSQSPRYKVAKRGQDVALRCDPISGHVSLFWYQQALGQGPEFLTYFQNEAQLDKSGLPSDRFFAERPEGSVSTLKIQRTQQEDSAVYLCASSPGTGSTGELFFGEGSRLTVL.

The rearrangement uses TRBV7-9 and TRBJ1-6; 8 nucleotides match TRBD1. In germline, CDR1 is SEHNR, CDR2 FQNEAQ (reference sequence). The CDR3 spans 14 residues. Trimming cost V 5 bases and J 6 bases; bases outside gene matches: 3. The CDR3, as DNA: TGTGCCAGCAGCCCGGGACAGGCTAATTCACCCCTCCACTTT. This sequence encodes CASSPGQANSPLHF.